This is a list of T cell receptor beta chains from one sample in a study of cytomegalovirus exposure and HLA in healthy donors. This table comes from immunoSEQ multiplex PCR, and its TCRdb copy is limited to in-frame clones, with some not included. The sample features approximately 110,000 clones, with approximately 2% in its top ten. The specimen sequenced was PBMCs. The receptors were sampled from a man aged 40-50 years in good health and CMV-seronegative. CDR3s include the opening cysteine and the closing phenylalanine or tryptophan. A D gene is named only where the DNA matches it firmly.

V gene	J gene	D gene	CDR3 length	CDR3 protein	CDR3 DNA
TRBV5-1	TRBJ2-3	-	13	CASRQGGTDTQYF	TGCGCCAGCAGACAAGGGGGCACAGATACGCAGTATTTT
TRBV6-1	TRBJ1-6	-	13	CASSGPSNSPLHF	TGTGCCAGCAGTGGGCCGTCTAATTCACCCCTCCACTTT
TRBV5-4	TRBJ2-3	TRBD1	15	CASSSGTGATDTQYF	TGTGCCAGCAGCTCGGGGACAGGGGCGACCGATACGCAGTATTTT
TRBV25-1	TRBJ1-2	TRBD1	15	CASSEWTGLHYGYTF	TGTGCCAGCAGTGAATGGACAGGGTTACACTATGGCTACACCTTC
TRBV5-4	TRBJ1-5	-	18	CASSLWAGTTPRNQPQHF	TGTGCCAGCAGCTTGTGGGCAGGGACTACGCCCAGAAATCAGCCCCAGCATTTT
TRBV5-1	TRBJ2-5	-	13	CASTTNYQETQYF	TGCGCCAGCACCACTAATTATCAAGAGACCCAGTACTTC
TRBV4-3	TRBJ2-1	TRBD1	18	CASSQDWREDRGYNEQFF	TGCGCCAGCAGCCAAGATTGGAGAGAAGACAGGGGATACAATGAGCAGTTCTTC
TRBV9	TRBJ1-1	-	15	CASSVGQGLGTEAFF	TGTGCCAGCAGCGTAGGTCAGGGATTGGGCACTGAAGCTTTCTTT
TRBV27	TRBJ2-7	-	15	CASSLYPGGSGEQYF	TGTGCCAGCAGTTTATATCCTGGAGGTTCTGGCGAGCAGTACTTC
TRBV10-3	TRBJ1-5	-	12	CAISEENQPQHF	TGTGCCATCAGTGAAGAGAATCAGCCCCAGCATTTT
TRBV5-1	TRBJ1-2	TRBD1	15	CASSLAGGKNYGYTF	TGCGCCAGCAGCTTGGCAGGGGGGAAGAACTATGGCTACACCTTC
TRBV9	TRBJ2-7	TRBD2	14	CASKDSGSTYEQYF	TGTGCCAGCAAGGACAGCGGGAGTACCTACGAGCAGTACTTC
TRBV11-3	TRBJ2-1	TRBD2	14	CASRPTSGGNEQFF	TGTGCCAGCAGACCGACTAGCGGGGGGAATGAGCAGTTCTTC
TRBV5-6	TRBJ2-3	TRBD1	19	CASSAGGQGAIVGTDTQYF	TGTGCCAGCAGCGCGGGAGGACAGGGGGCAATCGTAGGGACAGATACGCAGTATTTT
TRBV11-3	TRBJ2-7	-	13	CASSRHSGYEQYF	TGTGCCAGCAGCCGTCATTCGGGATACGAGCAGTACTTC
TRBV11-3	TRBJ2-7	-	13	CASSEPDSYEQYF	TGTGCCAGCAGCGAACCTGACAGCTACGAGCAGTACTTC
TRBV30	TRBJ1-2	-	13	CAWGPGQWSGYTF	TGTGCCTGGGGGCCGGGACAATGGTCTGGCTACACCTTC
TRBV7-8	TRBJ1-2	TRBD1	16	CASSLSGQGIHYGYTF	TGTGCCAGCAGCTTGTCGGGACAGGGAATTCACTATGGCTACACCTTC
TRBV7-2	TRBJ2-7	-	14	CASSLRDPSYEQYF	TGTGCCAGCAGCTTGCGGGACCCCTCGTACGAGCAGTACTTC
TRBV11-3	TRBJ2-7	TRBD2	16	CASSLEFGGRPLEQYF	TGTGCCAGCAGCTTAGAATTCGGCGGGAGGCCCTTGGAGCAGTACTTC
TRBV30	TRBJ1-6	-	15	CAWRLGGEGNSPLHF	TGTGCCTGGAGGTTAGGAGGGGAGGGAAATTCACCCCTCCACTTT
TRBV18	TRBJ2-7	TRBD2	15	CASSPSGRISYEQYF	TGTGCCAGCTCACCATCCGGGAGGATTTCCTACGAGCAGTACTTC
TRBV28	TRBJ2-7	-	14	CASSSDPRADEQYF	TGTGCCAGCAGTTCTGACCCCAGGGCCGACGAGCAGTACTTC
TRBV5-1	TRBJ2-7	TRBD2	14	CASRLTSGPYEQYF	TGCGCCAGCAGGTTGACTAGCGGCCCCTACGAGCAGTACTTC
TRBV30	TRBJ2-3	TRBD2	15	CAWRKGLAGVDTQYF	TGTGCCTGGAGAAAGGGACTAGCGGGAGTAGATACGCAGTATTTT
TRBV5-1	TRBJ2-7	TRBD1	16	CASSFAPGTGRDEQYF	TGCGCCAGCAGCTTCGCCCCCGGGACAGGGAGGGACGAGCAGTACTTC